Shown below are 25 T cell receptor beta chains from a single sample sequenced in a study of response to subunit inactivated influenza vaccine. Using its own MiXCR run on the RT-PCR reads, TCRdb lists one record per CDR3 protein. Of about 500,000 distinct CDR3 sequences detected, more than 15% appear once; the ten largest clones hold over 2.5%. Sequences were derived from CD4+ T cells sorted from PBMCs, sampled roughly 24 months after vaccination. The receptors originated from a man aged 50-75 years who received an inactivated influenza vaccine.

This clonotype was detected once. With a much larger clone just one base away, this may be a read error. The CDR3 region has the DNA TGTGCCAGCAGCCAAGGACTAGCGGGGCCCCGGGATACCCAGTACTTC. Translation gives CASSQGLAGPRDTQYF. The J gene is TRBJ2-5, the V gene TRBV4-2; 11 bases are shared with TRBD2. The CDR3 is 16 residues long. V was clipped by 1 base and J by 8 bases; unmatched bases: 9. CDR1 LGHNA and CDR2 YNFKEQ come from the germline V gene.

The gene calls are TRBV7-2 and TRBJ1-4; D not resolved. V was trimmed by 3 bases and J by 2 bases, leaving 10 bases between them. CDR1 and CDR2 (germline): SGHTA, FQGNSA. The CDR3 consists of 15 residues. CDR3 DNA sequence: TGTGCCAGCAGCTTCCGGGTGGGGACTAATGAAAAACTGTTTTTT. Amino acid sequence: CASSFRVGTNEKLFF.

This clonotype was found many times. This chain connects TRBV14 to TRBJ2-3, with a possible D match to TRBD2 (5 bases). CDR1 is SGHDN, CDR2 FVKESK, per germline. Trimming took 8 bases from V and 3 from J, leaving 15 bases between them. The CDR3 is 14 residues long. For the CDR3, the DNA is TGTGCCAGCGCATCCACGGAGGCAACAGATACGCAGTATTTT. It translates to CASASTEATDTQYF.

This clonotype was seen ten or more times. DNA for the CDR3: TGCGCCAGCAGCTTGGCTGGCAGCTACGAGCAGTACTTC. Its protein product is CASSLAGSYEQYF. The chain joins TRBV5-1 to TRBJ2-7, with D unclear. The CDR3 has 13 residues. Trimming left V 0 bases short and J 3 bases short, with 7 bases between. Per germline, CDR1 SGHRS and CDR2 YFSETQ.

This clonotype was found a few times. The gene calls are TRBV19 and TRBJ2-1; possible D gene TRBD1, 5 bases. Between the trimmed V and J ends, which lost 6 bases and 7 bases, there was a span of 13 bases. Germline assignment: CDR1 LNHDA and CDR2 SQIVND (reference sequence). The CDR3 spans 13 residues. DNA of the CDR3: TGTGCCAGTAGCTTGGACATCTCTAATGAGCAGTTCTTC. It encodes CASSLDISNEQFF.

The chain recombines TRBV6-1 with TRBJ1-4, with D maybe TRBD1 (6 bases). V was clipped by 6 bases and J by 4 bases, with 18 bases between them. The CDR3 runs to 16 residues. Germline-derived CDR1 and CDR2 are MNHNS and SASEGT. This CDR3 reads CASSPMGASINEKLFF. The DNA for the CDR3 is TGTGCCAGCAGCCCCATGGGGGCGAGTATTAATGAAAAACTGTTTTTT.

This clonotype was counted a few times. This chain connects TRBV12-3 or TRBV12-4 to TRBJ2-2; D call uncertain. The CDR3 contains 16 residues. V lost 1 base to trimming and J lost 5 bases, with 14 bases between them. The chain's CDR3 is CASSLGAPLITGELFF. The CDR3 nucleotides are TGTGCCAGCAGTTTAGGGGCTCCTCTCATAACCGGGGAGCTGTTTTTT.

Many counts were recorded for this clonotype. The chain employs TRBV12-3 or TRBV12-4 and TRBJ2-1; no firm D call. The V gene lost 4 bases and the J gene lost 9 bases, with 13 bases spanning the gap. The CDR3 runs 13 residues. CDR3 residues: CASSSLAPGEQFF. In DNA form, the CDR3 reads TGTGCCAGCAGTTCCTTAGCCCCGGGTGAGCAGTTCTTC.

The CDR3 region has the DNA TGCGCCAGCAGCATCAGTGCAACTAATGAAAAACTGTTTTTT. Protein product: CASSISATNEKLFF. This chain joins TRBV4-3 and TRBJ1-4; D remains ambiguous. CDR1 is LGHNA, CDR2 YSLEER, per germline. Trimming removed 5 bases from V and 0 bases from J, with 7 bases in between. This CDR3 spans 14 amino acids.

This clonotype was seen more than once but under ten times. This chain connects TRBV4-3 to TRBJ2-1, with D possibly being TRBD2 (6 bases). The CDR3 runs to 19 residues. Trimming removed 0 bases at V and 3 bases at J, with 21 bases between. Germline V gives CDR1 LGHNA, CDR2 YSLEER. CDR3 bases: TGCGCCAGCAGCCAAGATTGGCCGACAGCCGGGACTGACTACAATGAGCAGTTCTTC. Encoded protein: CASSQDWPTAGTDYNEQFF.

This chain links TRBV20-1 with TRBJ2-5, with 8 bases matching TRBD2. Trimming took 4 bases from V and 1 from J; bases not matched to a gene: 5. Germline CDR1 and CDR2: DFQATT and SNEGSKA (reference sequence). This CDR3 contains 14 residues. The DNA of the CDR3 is TGCAGTGCTAACCCAGGGACTAGCCAAGAGACCCAGTACTTC. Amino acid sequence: CSANPGTSQETQYF.

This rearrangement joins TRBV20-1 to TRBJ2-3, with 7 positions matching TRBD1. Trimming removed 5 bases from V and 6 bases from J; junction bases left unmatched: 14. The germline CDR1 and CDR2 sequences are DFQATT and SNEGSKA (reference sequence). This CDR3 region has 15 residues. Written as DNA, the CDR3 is TGCAGTGCTTCGAAGGGCTCAGGGGGTCCCGATACGCAGTATTTT. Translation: CSASKGSGGPDTQYF.

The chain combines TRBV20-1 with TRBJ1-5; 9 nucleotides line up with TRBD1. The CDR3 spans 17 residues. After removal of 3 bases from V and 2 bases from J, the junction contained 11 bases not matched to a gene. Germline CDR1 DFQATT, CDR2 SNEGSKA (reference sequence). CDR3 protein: CSARQGDRVGRNQPQHF. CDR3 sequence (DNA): TGCAGTGCTAGGCAGGGGGACAGGGTAGGTCGCAATCAGCCCCAGCATTTT.

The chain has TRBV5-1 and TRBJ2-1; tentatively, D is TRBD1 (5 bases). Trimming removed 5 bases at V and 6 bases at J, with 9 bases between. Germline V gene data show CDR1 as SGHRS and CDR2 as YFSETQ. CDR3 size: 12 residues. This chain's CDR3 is CASRKGLNEQFF. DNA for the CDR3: TGCGCCAGCAGGAAGGGGCTCAATGAGCAGTTCTTC.

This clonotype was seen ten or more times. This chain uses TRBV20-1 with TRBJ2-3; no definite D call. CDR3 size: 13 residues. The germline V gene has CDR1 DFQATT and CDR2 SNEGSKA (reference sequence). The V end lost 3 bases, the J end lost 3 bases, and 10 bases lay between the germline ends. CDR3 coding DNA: TGCAGTGCTAGTCTCCCTCTAACAGATACGCAGTATTTT. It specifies CSASLPLTDTQYF.

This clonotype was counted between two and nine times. CDR3: CASSYPRGTGELFF. CDR3 nucleotides: TGTGCCAGCAGTTACCCCCGAGGCACCGGGGAGCTGTTTTTT. This rearrangement joins TRBV6-5 to TRBJ2-2; D is undetermined. CDR1 MNHEY and CDR2 SVGAGI come from the germline V gene. Trimming removed 2 bases from V and 4 bases from J, with 8 bases in between. The CDR3 runs 14 residues.

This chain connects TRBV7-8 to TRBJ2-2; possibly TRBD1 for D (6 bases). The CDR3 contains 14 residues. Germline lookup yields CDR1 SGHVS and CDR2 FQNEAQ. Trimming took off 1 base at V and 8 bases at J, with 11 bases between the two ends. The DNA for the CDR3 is TGTGCCAGCAGCTTAGACAGGGTTAAGGGGGAGCTGTTTTTT. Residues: CASSLDRVKGELFF.

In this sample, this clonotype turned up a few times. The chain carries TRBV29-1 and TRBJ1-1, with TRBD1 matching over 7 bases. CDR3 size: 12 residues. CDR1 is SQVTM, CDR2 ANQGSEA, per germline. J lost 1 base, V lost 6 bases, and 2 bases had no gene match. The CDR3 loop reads CSVRQGNTEAFF. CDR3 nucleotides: TGCAGCGTACGACAGGGGAACACTGAAGCTTTCTTT.

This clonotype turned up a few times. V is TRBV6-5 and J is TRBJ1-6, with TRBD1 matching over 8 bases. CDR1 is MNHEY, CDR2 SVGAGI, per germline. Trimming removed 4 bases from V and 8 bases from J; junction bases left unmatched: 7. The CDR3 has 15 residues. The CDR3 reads CASSLSTGGYSPLHF. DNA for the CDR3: TGTGCCAGCAGTTTATCAACAGGGGGATATTCACCCCTCCACTTT.

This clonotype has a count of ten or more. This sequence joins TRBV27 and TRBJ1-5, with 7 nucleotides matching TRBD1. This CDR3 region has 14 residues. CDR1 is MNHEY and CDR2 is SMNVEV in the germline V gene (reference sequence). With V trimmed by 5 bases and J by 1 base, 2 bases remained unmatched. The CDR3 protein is CASSEQGSNQPQHF. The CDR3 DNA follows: TGTGCCAGCAGTGAACAGGGGAGCAATCAGCCCCAGCATTTT.

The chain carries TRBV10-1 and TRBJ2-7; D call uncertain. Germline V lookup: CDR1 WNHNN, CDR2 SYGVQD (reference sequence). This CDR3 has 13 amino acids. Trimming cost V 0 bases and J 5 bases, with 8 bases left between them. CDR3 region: CASSESADNEQYF. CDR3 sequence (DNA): TGCGCCAGCAGTGAGTCTGCCGATAACGAGCAGTACTTC.

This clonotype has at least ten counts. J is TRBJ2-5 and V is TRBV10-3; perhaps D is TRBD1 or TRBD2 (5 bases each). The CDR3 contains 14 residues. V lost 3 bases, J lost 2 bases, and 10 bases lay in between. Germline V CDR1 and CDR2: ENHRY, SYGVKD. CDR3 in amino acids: CAISEGTKQETQYF. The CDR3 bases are TGTGCCATCAGTGAAGGGACGAAACAAGAGACCCAGTACTTC.

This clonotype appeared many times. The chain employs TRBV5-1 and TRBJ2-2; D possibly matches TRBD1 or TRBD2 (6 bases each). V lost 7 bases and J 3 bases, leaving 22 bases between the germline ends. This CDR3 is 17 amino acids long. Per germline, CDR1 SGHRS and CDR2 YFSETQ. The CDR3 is CASALLVRGRDTGELFF. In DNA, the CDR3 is TGCGCCAGCGCCTTGCTCGTCCGGGGGCGAGACACCGGGGAGCTGTTTTTT.

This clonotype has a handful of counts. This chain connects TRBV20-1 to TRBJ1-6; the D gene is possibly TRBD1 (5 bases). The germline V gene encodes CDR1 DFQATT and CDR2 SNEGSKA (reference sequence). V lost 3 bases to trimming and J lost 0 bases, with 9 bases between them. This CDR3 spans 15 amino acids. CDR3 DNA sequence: TGCAGTGCTAGGGGGACCAGCTCCTATAATTCACCCCTCCACTTT. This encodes CSARGTSSYNSPLHF.

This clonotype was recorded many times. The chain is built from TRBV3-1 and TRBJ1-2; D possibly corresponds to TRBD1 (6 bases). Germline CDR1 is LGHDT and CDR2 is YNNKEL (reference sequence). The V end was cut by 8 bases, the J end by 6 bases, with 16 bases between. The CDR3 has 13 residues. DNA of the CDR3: TGTGCCAGCCGCGGAGGCAGGGGCGATGGCTACACCTTC. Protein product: CASRGGRGDGYTF.